The 9 T cell receptor beta chains given below trace back to one sample, sequenced in a study of T cell responses to AZD1222 COVID-19 vaccine. TCRdb's copy holds only in-frame clones and misses some; the assay was immunoSEQ multiplex PCR. Here the sample spans just under 150,000 clones, about nine tenths being singletons. The starting material was peripheral blood, obtained 28 days after the second AZD1222 dose. The receptors here all came from an adult who received the AZD1222 COVID-19 vaccine.

This clone has only one observation. This chain connects TRBV12-3 or TRBV12-4 to TRBJ2-2; no clear D gene. CDR3 length: 12 residues. Trimming left V 0 bases short and J 7 bases short, with 3 bases between. CDR3 region: CASSLASGELFF. CDR3 sequence (DNA): TGTGCCAGCAGTTTAGCGAGCGGGGAGCTGTTTTTT.

The genes are TRBV6-5 and TRBJ1-1; the D gene is possibly TRBD1 (5 bases). This CDR3 has 14 residues. The V end lost 5 bases, the J end lost 4 bases, and 14 bases lay between the germline ends. In germline, CDR1 is MNHEY, CDR2 SVGAGI. The CDR3 DNA reads TGTGCCAGCAGTCCTCGGACAAGGACCACTGAAGCTTTCTTT. Its translation: CASSPRTRTTEAFF.

This sequence joins TRBV11-2 and TRBJ2-5, with D possibly TRBD2 on 6 matching bases. CDR3 length: 20 residues. The V gene lost 0 bases and the J gene lost 4 bases, with 27 bases spanning the gap. Germline V gene lookup returns CDR1 SGHAT and CDR2 FQNNGV. DNA of the CDR3: TGTGCCAGCAGCTTAGACGTCCCCGGCCCTGCGGCGGGAAGAAGAGAGACCCAGTACTTC. It translates to CASSLDVPGPAAGRRETQYF.

The chain combines TRBV7-9 with TRBJ1-5; no clear D gene. This CDR3 is built from 12 residues. V lost 8 bases to trimming and J lost 0 bases, with 5 bases between them. From germline, CDR1 is SEHNR and CDR2 FQNEAQ (reference sequence). This CDR3 is CASGDSNQPQHF. The CDR3 region has the DNA TGTGCCAGCGGGGATAGCAATCAGCCCCAGCATTTT.

The J gene is TRBJ2-4, the V gene TRBV5-1; D is possibly TRBD2 (6 bases). CDR1 and CDR2 from the germline V gene are SGHRS and YFSETQ. Between the trimmed V and J ends, which lost 0 bases and 6 bases, there was a span of 13 bases. The CDR3 consists of 15 residues. CDR3 sequence (DNA): TGCGCCAGCAGCTTGGCCACGACTAGGACAAACATTCAGTACTTC. Its translation: CASSLATTRTNIQYF. The variable domain in full, completed from reference TRBV5-1 and TRBJ2-4, reads KAGVTQTPRYLIKTRGQQVTLSCSPISGHRSVSWYQQTPGQGLQFLFEYFSETQRNKGNFPGRFSGRQFSNSRSEMNVSTLELGDSALYLCASSLATTRTNIQYFGAGTRLSVL.

The V gene is TRBV7-6, the J gene TRBJ1-2; the match to TRBD1 covers 9 bases. Germline V gene sequence: CDR1 SGHVS, CDR2 FNYEAQ. The length of the CDR3 is 17 residues. V was clipped by 4 bases and J by 8 bases; unmatched bases: 17. The CDR3: CASSSGGTGSTIGGYTF. CDR3 coding DNA: TGTGCCAGCAGCTCAGGGGGGACAGGGTCCACTATCGGGGGCTACACCTTC.

This sequence joins TRBV9 and TRBJ1-1; no clear D. The length of the CDR3 is 13 residues. CDR1 is SGDLS and CDR2 is YYNGEE in the germline V gene. V was trimmed by 0 bases and J by 7 bases, leaving 10 bases between them. The DNA for the CDR3 is TGTGCCAGCAGCGTAGGTGCAGTCAGTGAAGCTTTCTTT. Translation: CASSVGAVSEAFF.

The chain carries TRBV6-1 and TRBJ2-5; unclear D gene. Between the trimmed V and J ends, which lost 6 bases and 2 bases, there was a span of 13 bases. The CDR3 contains 14 residues. Germline V CDR1 and CDR2: MNHNS, SASEGT. CDR3 bases: TGTGCCAGCAGAAACGCCCTGGTTCAAGAGACCCAGTACTTC. It yields the protein CASRNALVQETQYF.

The chain couples TRBV29-1 to TRBJ2-5; D remains ambiguous. V gave up 6 bases and J gave up 2 bases, with 13 bases separating them. This CDR3 contains 13 residues. CDR1 and CDR2 (germline): SQVTM, ANQGSEA. The CDR3 sequence is CSVAPWVQETQYF. The CDR3 region has the DNA TGCAGCGTAGCTCCCTGGGTACAAGAGACCCAGTACTTC. The variable domain in full, with the rest retrieved from reference TRBV29-1 and TRBJ2-5, is SAVISQKPSRDICQRGTSLTIQCQVDSQVTMMFWYRQQPGQSLTLIATANQGSEATYESGFVIDKFPISRPNLTFSTLTVSNMSPEDSSIYLCSVAPWVQETQYFGPGTRLLVL.